The next 7 T cell receptor beta chains were all read from a single sample in a study of shared clonotypes between healthy human individuals (TCRdb year 2020). The library was prepared using the immunoSEQ multiplex PCR assay. TCRdb provides this immuneACCESS table in a form limited to in-frame rearrangements. Some clones are lacking; in checked studies, under half of them reflect an unresolved V gene, and why the rest are absent is not known. Present in this sample are millions of clones, 90% to 95% of which were seen just once. The ten most abundant clones make up 0.1% to 0.15% of the sample. The sequencing input was naive CD4+ T cells sorted from blood. The sample's cell subset or site label, decoded: CD45RA+ positively selected. These receptors were obtained from a man younger than 35 in good health.

The chain links TRBV7-9 to TRBJ2-1; D is perhaps TRBD2 (6 bases). V dropped 5 bases and J dropped 12 bases, with 23 bases sitting between them. This CDR3 is built from 15 residues. The germline CDR1 and CDR2 sequences are SEHNR and FQNEAQ (reference sequence). The DNA of the CDR3 is TGTGCCAGCAGCCCTCGACTAGTCGGGATAGGAACGCAGTTCTTC. Encoded protein: CASSPRLVGIGTQFF. The full variable domain, rest sourced from reference TRBV7-9 and TRBJ2-1, is DTGVSQNPRHKITKRGQNVTFRCDPISEHNRLYWYRQTLGQGPEFLTYFQNEAQLEKSRLLSDRFSAERPKGSFSTLEIQRTEQGDSAMYLCASSPRLVGIGTQFFGPGTRLTVL.

The chain has TRBV7-9 and TRBJ1-2; D call uncertain. V was shortened by 5 bases and J by 2 bases, with 24 bases between the two germline ends. This CDR3 is 18 amino acids long. Germline lookup yields CDR1 SEHNR and CDR2 FQNEAQ (reference sequence). The CDR3 is CASSQPQILGIFNYGYTF. CDR3 bases: TGTGCCAGCAGCCAGCCCCAAATTCTAGGAATATTCAACTATGGCTACACCTTC.

This rearrangement joins TRBV4-1 to TRBJ2-1; TRBD1 aligns across 8 bases. The CDR3 length is 16 residues. Germline V gene sequence: CDR1 MGHRA, CDR2 YSYEKL. Trimming took 4 bases from V and 5 from J; bases not matched to a gene: 10. CDR3: CASSLPDRVGDNEQFF. Written as DNA, the CDR3 is TGCGCCAGCAGCCTGCCGGACAGGGTCGGGGACAATGAGCAGTTCTTC.

The V and J genes are TRBV6-1 and TRBJ1-1, with TRBD1 matching 7 bases. Germline V gene data show CDR1 as MNHNS and CDR2 as SASEGT. The CDR3 is 14 amino acids. With 3 bases clipped from V and 11 bases from J, the junction kept 12 bases outside the gene matches. CDR3 residues: CASSDKSRDRRAFF. Here the CDR3 DNA reads TGTGCCAGCAGTGATAAATCCCGGGACAGACGGGCTTTCTTT.

The chain carries TRBV11-2 and TRBJ2-2, with 7 positions matching TRBD1. In germline, CDR1 is SGHAT, CDR2 FQNNGV. This CDR3 is 19 amino acids long. Trimming took 4 bases from V and 0 from J; bases not matched to a gene: 14. The CDR3 DNA is TGTGCCAGCAGCTCAGGGACAGTTGTTTATGGTCCGAACACCGGGGAGCTGTTTTTT. Encoded protein: CASSSGTVVYGPNTGELFF.

Comment on this clone: Different DNA sequences within this sample yield the same CDR3. The chain combines TRBV29-1 with TRBJ1-1; TRBD1 might be the D (5 bases). The V gene's germline CDR1 is SQVTM and CDR2 ANQGSEA. The V and J ends lost 6 bases and 0 bases respectively, with 5 bases between them. This CDR3 is 11 amino acids long. This CDR3 is CSVGLNTEAFF. In DNA, the CDR3 is TGCAGCGTGGGGCTGAACACTGAAGCTTTCTTT.

J is TRBJ1-1 and V is TRBV6-6; weak D call: TRBD1 (6 bases). This CDR3 has 15 residues. V was clipped by 2 bases and J by 0 bases, with 10 bases between them. Germline V lookup: CDR1 MNHNY, CDR2 SVGAGI (reference sequence). The CDR3 loop is CASSYQTGLNTEAFF. Here the CDR3 DNA reads TGTGCCAGCAGTTACCAGACAGGTTTGAACACTGAAGCTTTCTTT.